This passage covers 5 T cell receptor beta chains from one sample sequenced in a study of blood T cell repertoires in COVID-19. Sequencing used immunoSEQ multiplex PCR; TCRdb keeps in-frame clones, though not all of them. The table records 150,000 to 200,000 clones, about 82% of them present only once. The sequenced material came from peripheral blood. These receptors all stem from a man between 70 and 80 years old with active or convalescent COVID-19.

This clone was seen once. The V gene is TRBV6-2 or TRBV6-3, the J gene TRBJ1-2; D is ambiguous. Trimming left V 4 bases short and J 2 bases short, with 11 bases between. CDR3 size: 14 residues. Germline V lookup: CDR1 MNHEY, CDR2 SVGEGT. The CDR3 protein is CASSFNLYNYGYTF. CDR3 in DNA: TGTGCCAGCAGTTTCAACCTCTACAACTATGGCTACACCTTC.

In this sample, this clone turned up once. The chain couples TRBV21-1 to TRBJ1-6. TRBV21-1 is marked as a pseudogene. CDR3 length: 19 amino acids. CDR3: CASSKAGRYYIAGNSPLHF. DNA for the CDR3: TGTGCCAGCAGCAAAGCAGGTCGGTACTACATAGCGGGTAATTCACCCCTCCACTTT.

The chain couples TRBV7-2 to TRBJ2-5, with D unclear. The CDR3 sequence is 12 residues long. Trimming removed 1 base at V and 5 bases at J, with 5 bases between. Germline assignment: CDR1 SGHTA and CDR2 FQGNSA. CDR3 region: CASSLDRETQYF. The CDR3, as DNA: TGTGCCAGCAGCTTAGATCGGGAGACCCAGTACTTC. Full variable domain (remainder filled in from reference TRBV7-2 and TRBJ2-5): GAGVSQSPSNKVTEKGKDVELRCDPISGHTALYWYRQSLGQGLEFLIYFQGNSAPDKSGLPSDRFSAERTGGSVSTLTIQRTQQEDSAVYLCASSLDRETQYFGPGTRLLVL.

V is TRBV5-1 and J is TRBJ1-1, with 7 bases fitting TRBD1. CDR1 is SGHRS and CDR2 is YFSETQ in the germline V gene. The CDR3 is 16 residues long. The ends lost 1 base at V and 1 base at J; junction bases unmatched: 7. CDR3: CASSLRAGGRNTEAFF. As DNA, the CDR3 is TGCGCCAGCAGCTTGAGGGCAGGGGGGAGGAACACTGAAGCTTTCTTT.

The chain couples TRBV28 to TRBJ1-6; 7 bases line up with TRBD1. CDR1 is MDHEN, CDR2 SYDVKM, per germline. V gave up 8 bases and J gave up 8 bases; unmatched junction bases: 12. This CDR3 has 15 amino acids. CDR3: CASGYPTGRDSPLHF. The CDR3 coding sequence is TGTGCCAGCGGGTACCCGACAGGGAGAGATTCACCCCTCCACTTT.